One sample yielded the 27 T cell receptor beta chains listed below, sequenced in a study of blood T cells in healthy people across ages. Primed by a sample-barcoded 5' primer and a J-beta primer mix, a second PCR proceeded for 7 to 11 cycles. Via MiXCR, TCRdb re-called the 5' RACE reads, giving one row per CDR3 protein. The table shows approximately 770,000 distinct CDR3 sequences, with 58% occurring only once. The sequencing sample was made of blood. These receptors were collected from a man under 40 in good health.

This clonotype has just a few counts. The rearrangement joins TRBV5-1 to TRBJ2-5; 10 bases align to TRBD2. The CDR3 has 15 residues. Germline V lookup: CDR1 SGHRS, CDR2 YFSETQ. Germline trimming cut 4 bases from V and 5 bases from J; bases unmatched to any gene: 8. Here the CDR3 DNA reads TGCGCCAGCAGCGGGGGACTAGCGCTCTGGGAGACCCAGTACTTC. It is translated as CASSGGLALWETQYF.

Note on this clonotype: Since a much larger clone is just one base distant, this may be a read error. The chain couples TRBV11-2 to TRBJ2-1; D uncertain. The CDR3 spans 15 residues. Germline V gives CDR1 SGHAT, CDR2 FQNNGV. V lost 0 bases and J lost 13, with 19 bases in between. CDR3 in amino acids: CASSLELGGSRTQFF. In DNA, the CDR3 is TGTGCCAGCAGCTTAGAACTTGGCGGAAGCCGGACCCAGTTCTTC.

The rearrangement links TRBV4-2 to TRBJ2-5, with D possibly matching TRBD1 (6 bases). The CDR3 runs to 16 residues. V shed 3 bases and J shed 0 bases, with 14 bases lying between them. Germline V gene data show CDR1 as LGHNA and CDR2 as YNFKEQ. DNA of the CDR3: TGTGCCAGCAGCCACGTGGGCGGACAGCACCAAGAGACCCAGTACTTC. Its protein product is CASSHVGGQHQETQYF.

DNA of the CDR3: TGTGCCAGCAGCACGGACCCTTCTTCCGAGACCCAGTACTTC. Encoded protein: CASSTDPSSETQYF. The chain links TRBV7-3 to TRBJ2-5; no definite D call. The CDR3 extends over 14 amino acids. V lost 5 bases to trimming and J lost 5 bases, with 15 bases between them. Germline CDR1 and CDR2: SGHTA and FQGTGA. Full variable domain (remainder filled in from reference TRBV7-3 and TRBJ2-5): GAGVSQTPSNKVTEKGKYVELRCDPISGHTALYWYRQSLGQGPEFLIYFQGTGAADDSGLPNDRFFAVRPEGSVSTLKIQRTERGDSAVYLCASSTDPSSETQYFGPGTRLLVL.

This chain connects TRBV20-1 to TRBJ2-5, with D maybe TRBD2 (7 bases). Germline CDR1 reads DFQATT; CDR2 reads SNEGSKA (reference sequence). V lost 6 bases, J lost 9 bases, and 23 bases lay in between. The CDR3 has 14 residues. The chain's CDR3 is CSAPTTGPGRAQYF. CDR3 sequence (DNA): TGCAGTGCCCCTACGACAGGCCCAGGGAGGGCCCAGTACTTC.

This clonotype has a single count. V usage is TRBV4-3 and J usage is TRBJ2-3; weak D call: TRBD2 (6 bases). The ends were cut back, 1 base at V and 4 bases at J, with 12 bases in the middle. Per germline, CDR1 LGHNA and CDR2 YSLEER. The CDR3 is made up of 15 amino acids. CDR3 loop: CASSQGTILPDTQYF. As DNA, the CDR3 is TGCGCCAGCAGCCAAGGGACTATCCTACCAGATACGCAGTATTTT.

This chain uses TRBV5-1 with TRBJ2-7, with TRBD2 matching 11 bases. Trimming removed 3 bases from V and 2 bases from J; junction bases left unmatched: 13. The CDR3 is 18 amino acids. From germline, CDR1 is SGHRS and CDR2 YFSETQ. DNA of the CDR3: TGCGCCAGCAGCTACAGCCGGATGGCTAGCGGGGGGACCTACGAGCAGTACTTC. Protein: CASSYSRMASGGTYEQYF. The full variable domain, in which reference TRBV5-1 and TRBJ2-7 provide the parts outside the CDR3, is KAGVTQTPRYLIKTRGQQVTLSCSPISGHRSVSWYQQTPGQGLQFLFEYFSETQRNKGNFPGRFSGRQFSNSRSEMNVSTLELGDSALYLCASSYSRMASGGTYEQYFGPGTRLTVT.

About this clonotype itself: Given a much more abundant clone one base away, this may be a read error. V is TRBV12-3 or TRBV12-4 and J is TRBJ2-3, with D possibly being TRBD2 (5 bases). The CDR3 has 12 amino acids. V lost 11 bases to trimming and J lost 11 bases, with 20 bases between them. CDR3 sequence: CAGTLDSPQQYF. DNA for the CDR3: TGTGCCGGCACCCTGGACTCCCCTCAGCAGTATTTT.

The J gene is TRBJ1-3, the V gene TRBV7-2, with no clear D. Per the germline V gene, CDR1 is SGHTA and CDR2 is FQGNSA. The CDR3 is 13 amino acids. V lost 8 bases and J 0 bases, leaving 8 bases between the germline ends. The CDR3 sequence is CASSQSSGNTIYF. CDR3 sequence (DNA): TGTGCCAGCTCCCAGAGCTCTGGAAACACCATATATTTT.

The chain recombines TRBV5-1 with TRBJ2-7, with D perhaps TRBD1 or TRBD2 (7 bases each). The CDR3 sequence is 14 residues long. Germline V gene sequence: CDR1 SGHRS, CDR2 YFSETQ. Trimming pared 4 bases from V and 2 bases from J, leaving 13 bases between. The CDR3 loop is CASSQAGQTYEQYF. DNA for the CDR3: TGCGCCAGCAGCCAAGCGGGACAGACCTACGAGCAGTACTTC.

The rearrangement links TRBV3-1 to TRBJ2-5, with TRBD1 identical over 11 bases. With the DNA end fitting TRBJ2-7 better, the J assignment may be wrong. This CDR3 has 13 amino acids. CDR1 and CDR2 (germline): LGHDT, YNNKEL (reference sequence). CDR3 sequence: CASWDRGFDEQYF. DNA for the CDR3: TGTGCCAGCTGGGACAGGGGGTTCGACGAGCAGTACTTC.

The genes are TRBV3-1 and TRBJ1-2, with TRBD1 matching 8 bases. Germline CDR1 is LGHDT and CDR2 is YNNKEL (reference sequence). This CDR3 is 16 amino acids long. Trimming took 2 bases from V and 5 from J; bases not matched to a gene: 10. The CDR3 bases are TGTGCCAGCAGCCAATGGGGCGTAAGACAGGGGTATGGCTACACCTTC. Translating gives CASSQWGVRQGYGYTF.

This clonotype has just a few counts. This rearrangement joins TRBV7-2 to TRBJ2-7; D unresolved. V was pared by 4 bases and J by 6 bases, with 13 bases between. Germline V gene sequence: CDR1 SGHTA, CDR2 FQGNSA. CDR3 length: 13 amino acids. The CDR3 DNA follows: TGTGCCAGCAGCTGGGGAAAGGCTGCCGAGCAGTACTTC. Its translation: CASSWGKAAEQYF.

The V gene is TRBV7-9, the J gene TRBJ2-7, with 8 bases fitting TRBD2. There are 13 residues in the CDR3. Germline CDR1 reads SEHNR; CDR2 reads FQNEAQ (reference sequence). Trimming took 5 bases from V and 5 from J; bases not matched to a gene: 5. The CDR3 nucleotides read TGTGCCAGCAGCCGTAGCGGGGTCGACGAGCAGTACTTC. Its translation is CASSRSGVDEQYF.

The chain employs TRBV10-3 and TRBJ2-4, with D unclear. TRBJ2-7 explains the end of the DNA better; the J call may be wrong. Germline V gene data show CDR1 as ENHRY and CDR2 as SYGVKD. The CDR3 loop spans 12 amino acids. The CDR3 region has the DNA TGTGCCACCAGGAATTTAATGGACGAGCAGTACTTC. Its protein product is CATRNLMDEQYF.

V gene TRBV20-1 combines with J gene TRBJ2-4; 7 positions match TRBD2. The CDR3 has 13 residues. V lost 3 bases, J lost 8 bases, and 7 bases stayed unmatched. The germline V gene has CDR1 DFQATT and CDR2 SNEGSKA (reference sequence). For the CDR3, the DNA is TGCAGTGCTAGTACCACGGGAGGTTACATTCAGTACTTC. This gives the protein CSASTTGGYIQYF.

The rearrangement links TRBV6-2 or TRBV6-3 to TRBJ2-3; D remains ambiguous. The CDR3 is 13 amino acids. Trimming took 2 bases from V and 3 from J, leaving 6 bases between them. Looked up from germline, CDR1 is MNHEY and CDR2 is SVGEGT. The DNA of the CDR3 is TGTGCCAGCAGTTACGTCGTGACAGATACGCAGTATTTT. It encodes CASSYVVTDTQYF.

The rearrangement links TRBV12-3 or TRBV12-4 to TRBJ1-2; D is unclear. The ends were cut back, 6 bases at V and 8 bases at J, with 16 bases in the middle. The CDR3 has 13 amino acids. CDR3 bases: TGTGCCAGCAGGCCGGGGTCAGAAAGAGGCTACACCTTC. Encoded protein: CASRPGSERGYTF.

This clonotype has at least ten counts. This rearrangement joins TRBV29-1 to TRBJ2-7; 7 bases are shared with TRBD2. CDR1 and CDR2 (germline): SQVTM, ANQGSEA. Trimming took 5 bases from V and 3 from J; bases not matched to a gene: 7. The CDR3 spans 13 residues. CDR3 DNA sequence: TGCAGCGTTATGAGCGGGGCCGACTACGAGCAGTACTTC. It codes for CSVMSGADYEQYF.

This clonotype is a singleton in its sample. This may come from a read error, since a much larger clone is one base off. This chain joins TRBV20-1 and TRBJ2-1, with 11 bases identical to TRBD2. The J call may not be correct, given that the DNA end is closer to TRBJ2-7. CDR1 DFQATT and CDR2 SNEGSKA come from the germline V gene (reference sequence). CDR3 length: 14 residues. The DNA of the CDR3 is TGCAGTGCAACGGGACTAGCGGTTTACAATGAGCAGTACTTC. Translating it yields CSATGLAVYNEQYF.

The V and J genes are TRBV10-3 and TRBJ1-1; D is unclear. Trimming cost V 0 bases and J 3 bases, with 8 bases left between them. Germline loops: CDR1 ENHRY, CDR2 SYGVKD. The CDR3 sequence is 14 residues long. The CDR3 sequence: CAISESGVDTEAFF. The CDR3 DNA reads as TGTGCCATCAGTGAGTCAGGAGTGGACACTGAAGCTTTCTTT.

The chain has TRBV24-1 and TRBJ2-7; 8 bases match TRBD1. The J call is doubtful: the DNA matches TRBJ2-5 better. Per the germline V gene, CDR1 is KGHDR and CDR2 is SFDVKD. The CDR3 extends over 15 amino acids. The CDR3, as DNA: TGTGCCACCAGTGACCATGGACAGGGAATGGAGACCCAGTACTTC. Translated, it gives CATSDHGQGMETQYF.

In its sample, this clonotype was seen a few times. The V gene is TRBV4-2, the J gene TRBJ2-5; D gene uncertain. Germline CDR1 reads LGHNA; CDR2 reads YNFKEQ. The CDR3 extends over 15 amino acids. The V and J ends lost 0 bases and 4 bases respectively, with 12 bases between them. CDR3 nucleotides: TGTGCCAGCAGCCAAGAGGGCCAGGACGGAGAGACCCAGTACTTC. Its translation is CASSQEGQDGETQYF.

V gene TRBV5-1 combines with J gene TRBJ2-7, with TRBD1 matching 7 bases. With 4 bases clipped from V and 0 bases from J, the junction kept 4 bases outside the gene matches. Germline V CDR1 and CDR2: SGHRS, YFSETQ. CDR3 length: 14 residues. CDR3 region: CASSVGTVSYEQYF. Written as DNA, the CDR3 is TGCGCCAGCAGCGTGGGGACAGTCTCCTACGAGCAGTACTTC. Full variable domain (missing parts from reference TRBV5-1 and TRBJ2-7): KAGVTQTPRYLIKTRGQQVTLSCSPISGHRSVSWYQQTPGQGLQFLFEYFSETQRNKGNFPGRFSGRQFSNSRSEMNVSTLELGDSALYLCASSVGTVSYEQYFGPGTRLTVT.

This chain joins TRBV20-1 and TRBJ2-3; weak D call: TRBD2 (6 bases). The CDR3 is made up of 15 amino acids. The germline gives CDR1 DFQATT, CDR2 SNEGSKA (reference sequence). V was pared by 5 bases and J by 1 base, with 16 bases between. This CDR3 reads CSAEALREGTDTQYF. Here the CDR3 DNA reads TGCAGTGCTGAAGCGCTGAGGGAGGGCACAGATACGCAGTATTTT.

Notes on this clonotype: Sequence at one end of the junction differs from germline and may be a read error. This chain joins TRBV5-1 and TRBJ2-4; D is unclear. The tail of the sequence fits TRBJ2-7 better, so the J call may be wrong. This CDR3 has 13 residues. Per germline, CDR1 SGHRS and CDR2 YFSETQ. The CDR3 nucleotides read TGTGCCAGCAGCCACGACCCGGCGCGCGAGCAGTACTTC. Encoded protein: CASSHDPAREQYF.

This chain joins TRBV20-1 and TRBJ2-3; tentatively, D is TRBD2 (7 bases). CDR1 is DFQATT and CDR2 is SNEGSKA in the germline V gene (reference sequence). CDR3 size: 15 residues. Trimming cost V 1 base and J 4 bases, with 15 bases left between them. The CDR3 DNA reads as TGCAGTGCTAGAGGAGCTCCGGGGGGCGCAGATACGCAGTATTTT. Encoded protein: CSARGAPGGADTQYF.